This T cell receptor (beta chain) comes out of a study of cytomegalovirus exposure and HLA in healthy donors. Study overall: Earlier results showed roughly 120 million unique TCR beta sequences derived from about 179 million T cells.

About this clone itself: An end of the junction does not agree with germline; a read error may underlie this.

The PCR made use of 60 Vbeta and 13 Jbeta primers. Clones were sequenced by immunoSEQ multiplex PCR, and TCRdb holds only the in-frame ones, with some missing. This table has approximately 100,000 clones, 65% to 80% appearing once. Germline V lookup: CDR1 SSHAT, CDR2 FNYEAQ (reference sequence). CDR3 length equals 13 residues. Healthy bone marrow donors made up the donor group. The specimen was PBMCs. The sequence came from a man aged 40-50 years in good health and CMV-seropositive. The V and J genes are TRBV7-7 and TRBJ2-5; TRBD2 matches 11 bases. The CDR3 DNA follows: TGTGCTAGCAGCCCCGGGACTAGCGGTACCCAGTACTTC. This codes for CASSPGTSGTQYF.